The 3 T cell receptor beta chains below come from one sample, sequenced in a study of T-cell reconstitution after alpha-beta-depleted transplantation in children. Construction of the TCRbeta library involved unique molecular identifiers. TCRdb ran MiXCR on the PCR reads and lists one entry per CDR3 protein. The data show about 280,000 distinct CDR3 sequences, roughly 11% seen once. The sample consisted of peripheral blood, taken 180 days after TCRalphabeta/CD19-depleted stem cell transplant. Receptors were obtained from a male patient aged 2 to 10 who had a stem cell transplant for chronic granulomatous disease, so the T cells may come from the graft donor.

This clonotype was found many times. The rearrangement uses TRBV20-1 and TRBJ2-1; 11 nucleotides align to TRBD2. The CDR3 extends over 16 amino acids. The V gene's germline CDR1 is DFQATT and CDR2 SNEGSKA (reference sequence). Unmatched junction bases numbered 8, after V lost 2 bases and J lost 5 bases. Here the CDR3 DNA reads TGCAGTGCTAGACGGGGCCAACTAGCGGGGGACAATGAGCAGTTCTTC. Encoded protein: CSARRGQLAGDNEQFF.

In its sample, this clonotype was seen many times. In DNA form, the CDR3 reads TGCAGCGTTTGGCCGGGAGCCCAGGAGACCCAGTACTTC. Amino acid sequence: CSVWPGAQETQYF. The chain has TRBV29-1 and TRBJ2-5; possible D gene TRBD2, 6 bases. With 5 bases removed from V and 5 bases from J, the gap between germline ends came to 15 bases. The CDR3 is made up of 13 amino acids. Looked up from germline, CDR1 is SQVTM and CDR2 is ANQGSEA.

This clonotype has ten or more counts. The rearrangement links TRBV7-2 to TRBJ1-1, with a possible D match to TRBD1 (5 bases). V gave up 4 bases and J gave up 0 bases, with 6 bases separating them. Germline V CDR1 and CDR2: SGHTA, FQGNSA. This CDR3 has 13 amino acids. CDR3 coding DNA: TGTGCCAGCAGCTCGACAGTGAACACTGAAGCTTTCTTT. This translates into CASSSTVNTEAFF.